The 9 T cell receptor beta chains below were found in one sample sequenced in a study of cytomegalovirus exposure and HLA in healthy donors. 13 Jbeta primers and 60 Vbeta primers were used for the PCR. Some clones are missing from TCRdb's copy, which holds only in-frame ones; the method was immunoSEQ multiplex PCR. The sample contains about 150,000 clones, approximately 83% of which appear only once. The sequenced sample was PBMCs. These receptors were taken from a male donor in good health and CMV-seronegative.

J is TRBJ1-2 and V is TRBV4-1, with TRBD1 matching 7 bases. The CDR3 is made up of 15 amino acids. V was pared by 4 bases and J by 2 bases, with 7 bases of the junction left unmatched. Germline loops: CDR1 MGHRA, CDR2 YSYEKL. CDR3 protein: CASSPSRDRNYGYTF. The CDR3 coding sequence is TGCGCCAGCAGCCCCTCCCGGGACAGAAACTATGGCTACACCTTC.

Turning to this clone: The junction does not match germline at one end; this may be a read error. Other DNA sequences from this sample encode an identical CDR3 as well. The chain employs TRBV6-6 and TRBJ1-5; D is ambiguous. The CDR3 spans 15 residues. Germline assignment: CDR1 MNHNY and CDR2 SVGAGI (reference sequence). DNA for the CDR3: TGTGCCAGCAGTTACTCGGACTATAGCAATCAGCCTCAGCATTTT. Translating it yields CASSYSDYSNQPQHF.

As regards this clone: At one end, the junction sequence differs from germline, possibly due to a read error. The V and J genes are TRBV19 and TRBJ2-2, with D tentatively TRBD1 (5 bases). CDR1 and CDR2 (germline): LNHDA, SQIVND (reference sequence). The CDR3 runs 14 residues. DNA for the CDR3: TGTGCCAGTAGTGTCAGGGCGAACGCCGGGGAGCTGTTTTTT. This sequence encodes CASSVRANAGELFF. The full variable domain, in which reference TRBV19 and TRBJ2-2 provide the parts outside the CDR3, is DGGITQSPKYLFRKEGQNVTLSCEQNLNHDAMYWYRQDPGQGLRLIYYSQIVNDFQKGDIAEGYSVSREKKESFPLTVTSAQKNPTAFYLCASSVRANAGELFFGEGSRLTVL.

V and J are TRBV6-1 and TRBJ1-2, with 7 bases identical to TRBD1. Germline V gives CDR1 MNHNS, CDR2 SASEGT. Losses at the gene ends were 4 bases for V and 3 bases for J; bases not matched to a gene: 5. The CDR3 length is 14 residues. CDR3 residues: CASSGRQGYYGYTF. The CDR3 DNA reads as TGTGCCAGCAGTGGCCGACAGGGATACTATGGCTACACCTTC.

V and J are TRBV5-4 and TRBJ1-1; a possible D gene is TRBD1 (6 bases). V lost 1 base and J 5 bases, leaving 15 bases between the germline ends. The germline gives CDR1 SGHNT, CDR2 YYREEE (reference sequence). CDR3 length: 15 residues. This CDR3 is CASSLRQGLGTEAFF. CDR3 nucleotide sequence: TGTGCCAGCAGCTTGAGGCAGGGGCTGGGGACTGAAGCTTTCTTT.

The sample holds one count of this clone. The chain couples TRBV11-1 to TRBJ2-2, with 8 bases matching TRBD1. The junction had 5 bases not matched to a gene; V was cut back by 5 bases and J by 6 bases. Per germline, CDR1 SGHAT and CDR2 FQDESV (reference sequence). The CDR3 length is 14 residues. The CDR3 nucleotides read TGTGCCAGCAGCCCGACAGGGGTAGCCGGGGAGCTGTTTTTT. This encodes CASSPTGVAGELFF.

The chain couples TRBV4-1 to TRBJ2-4; D perhaps matches TRBD2 (7 bases). The length of the CDR3 is 16 residues. The V gene lost 4 bases and the J gene lost 4 bases, with 17 bases spanning the gap. In germline, CDR1 is MGHRA, CDR2 YSYEKL. The CDR3 protein is CASSLGIQGGKNIQYF. The CDR3 nucleotides are TGCGCCAGCAGCCTTGGTATACAGGGAGGGAAAAACATTCAGTACTTC.

This chain connects TRBV5-6 to TRBJ1-5; unclear D gene. The CDR3 consists of 17 residues. V was pared by 2 bases and J by 0 bases, with 15 bases between. Germline-derived CDR1 and CDR2 are SGHDT and YYEEEE. CDR3 nucleotide sequence: TGTGCCAGCAGCTTTCGAAGTGGCCTCCCTAGCAATCAGCCCCAGCATTTT. Translation gives CASSFRSGLPSNQPQHF.

The chain couples TRBV4-3 to TRBJ1-1, with D perhaps TRBD1 (5 bases). Per germline, CDR1 LGHNA and CDR2 YSLEER. V shed 1 base and J shed 6 bases, with 9 bases lying between them. This CDR3 region has 13 residues. Written as DNA, the CDR3 is TGCGCCAGCAGCCAAGGCAGGGAGGCTGAAGCTTTCTTT. It encodes CASSQGREAEAFF.